Listed below are T cell receptor beta chains from one sample, sequenced in a study of OX40 agonist ivuxolimab in advanced cancers. The protocol was immunoSEQ multiplex PCR, while the TCRdb copy is restricted to in-frame clones and leaves out a portion. The sample shows roughly 81,000 clones, 88% of them seen only once. The sample in question was CD4+ or CD8+ T cells sorted from blood, obtained in a trial of the OX40 agonist ivuxolimab. The source of these receptors is an adult with an advanced solid tumor such as melanoma, head and neck, liver or kidney cancer. The conserved cysteine and the conserved F or W are not part of the CDR3 here. D genes are given only for firm matches.

-,TRBJ2-5,TRBV7-8,ASSSRGLLGGQY
-,TRBJ1-1,TRBV10-3,AISVRDQNTEAF
TRBD1,TRBJ1-1,TRBV29-1,SVGRQGGGTEAF
-,TRBJ2-3,TRBV5-6,ASSLSGGPGDTQY
-,TRBJ1-5,TRBV6-1,ASSEKLMTLSNQPQH
-,TRBJ2-2,TRBV11-3,ASSIPRDGELF
-,TRBJ2-3,TRBV7-6,ASSTLRIEDTQY
TRBD1,TRBJ2-5,TRBV14,ASSHWSSSDRVFEETQY
-,TRBJ2-2,TRBV2,ATRTELNTGELF
-,TRBJ2-1,TRBV21-1,ASPRDEIAVRSYNEQF
-,TRBJ1-2,TRBV5-4,ASSPSGYGQGYT
TRBD2,TRBJ2-7,TRBV7-9,ASSFLSGGSYEQY
-,TRBJ2-7,TRBV29-1,SVGLLRRAQY
-,TRBJ2-5,TRBV4-3,ASSRQLAGEETQY
TRBD1,TRBJ2-1,TRBV5-8,ASSFRGQTYNEQF
-,TRBJ1-1,TRBV28,ASSLEAAF
-,TRBJ1-2,TRBV19,ASSRQTINYGYT
-,TRBJ1-1,TRBV12-5,ASGSTFNTEAF
-,TRBJ2-1,TRBV29-1,SAPFGGPGNEQF
TRBD2,TRBJ2-5,TRBV2,ASSSGGALETQY
-,TRBJ1-6,TRBV18,ASSSDQSSYNSPLH
-,TRBJ2-7,TRBV18,ASSPEDRTYEQY
-,TRBJ2-1,TRBV27,ASSLFRGSVPYNEQF
-,TRBJ2-3,TRBV5-6,ASSSSIEGDTQY
-,TRBJ1-1,TRBV5-1,ASSLQPNTEAF
TRBD1,TRBJ1-5,TRBV18,ASSPIGQGERPQH
-,TRBJ2-3,TRBV7-3,ASSLTIRLSPPLDTQY
TRBD1,TRBJ1-5,TRBV27,ASSLGQGNQPQH
-,TRBJ2-3,TRBV5-4,ASSPTTGSTDTQY
-,TRBJ2-7,TRBV5-1,ASRGGPSYEQY
-,TRBJ1-3,TRBV6-6,ASSPLRPDSGNTIY
-,TRBJ2-6,TRBV5-5,ASSLGGTVSGANVLT
-,TRBJ2-3,TRBV5-5,ASSLQDTQY
-,TRBJ1-2,TRBV19,ASSEGYGYT
TRBD1,TRBJ1-5,TRBV2,ASSEQGVSLQPQH
-,TRBJ2-2,TRBV6-5,ASSYRVTGELF
-,TRBJ1-3,TRBV18,ASSPQGNANTIY